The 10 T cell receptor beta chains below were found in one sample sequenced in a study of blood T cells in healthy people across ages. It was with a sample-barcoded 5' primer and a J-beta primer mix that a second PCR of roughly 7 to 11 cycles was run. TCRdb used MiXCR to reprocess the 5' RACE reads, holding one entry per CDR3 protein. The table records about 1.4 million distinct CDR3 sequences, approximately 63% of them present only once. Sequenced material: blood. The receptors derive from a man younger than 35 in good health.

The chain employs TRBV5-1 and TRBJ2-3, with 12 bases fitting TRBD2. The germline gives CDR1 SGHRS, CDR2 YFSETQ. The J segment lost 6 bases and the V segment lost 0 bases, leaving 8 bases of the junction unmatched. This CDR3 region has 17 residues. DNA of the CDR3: TGCGCCAGCAGCTTGGAAGCCCGACTAGCGGGAGTGGATACGCAGTATTTT. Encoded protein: CASSLEARLAGVDTQYF.

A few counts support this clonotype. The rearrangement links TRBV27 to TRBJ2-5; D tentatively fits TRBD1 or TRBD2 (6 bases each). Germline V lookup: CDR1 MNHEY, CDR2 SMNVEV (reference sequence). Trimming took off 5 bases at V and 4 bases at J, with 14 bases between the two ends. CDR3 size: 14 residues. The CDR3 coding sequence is TGTGCCAGCAGTGGGTCCCGGGGGCGAGAGACCCAGTACTTC. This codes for CASSGSRGRETQYF.

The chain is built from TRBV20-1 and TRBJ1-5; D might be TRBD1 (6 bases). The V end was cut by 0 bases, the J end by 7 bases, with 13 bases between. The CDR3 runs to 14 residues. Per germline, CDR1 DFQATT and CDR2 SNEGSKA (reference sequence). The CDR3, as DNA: TGCAGTGCTAGAGATCCGCAGGGGTACCAGCCCCAGCATTTT. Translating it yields CSARDPQGYQPQHF.

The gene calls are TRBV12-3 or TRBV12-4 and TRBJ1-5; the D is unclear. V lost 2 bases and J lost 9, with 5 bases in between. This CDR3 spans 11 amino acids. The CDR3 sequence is CASSLRGPQHF. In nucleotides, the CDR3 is TGTGCCAGCAGTTTACGGGGGCCCCAGCATTTT.

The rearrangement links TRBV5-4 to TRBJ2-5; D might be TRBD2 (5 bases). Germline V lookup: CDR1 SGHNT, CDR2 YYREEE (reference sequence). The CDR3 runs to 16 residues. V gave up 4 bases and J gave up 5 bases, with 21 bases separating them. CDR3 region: CASSPPGAVQVETQYF. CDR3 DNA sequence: TGTGCCAGCAGCCCCCCCGGAGCGGTACAAGTGGAGACCCAGTACTTC. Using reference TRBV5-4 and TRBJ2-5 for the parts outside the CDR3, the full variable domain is ETGVTQSPTHLIKTRGQQVTLRCSSQSGHNTVSWYQQALGQGPQFIFQYYREEENGRGNFPPRFSGLQFPNYSSELNVNALELDDSALYLCASSPPGAVQVETQYFGPGTRLLVL.

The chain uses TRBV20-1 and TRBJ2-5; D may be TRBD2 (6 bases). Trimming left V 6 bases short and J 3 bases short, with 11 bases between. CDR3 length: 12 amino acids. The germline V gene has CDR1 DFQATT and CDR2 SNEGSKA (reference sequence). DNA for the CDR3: TGCAGTGCCAATGGCGGGGAAGAGACCCAGTACTTC. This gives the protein CSANGGEETQYF.

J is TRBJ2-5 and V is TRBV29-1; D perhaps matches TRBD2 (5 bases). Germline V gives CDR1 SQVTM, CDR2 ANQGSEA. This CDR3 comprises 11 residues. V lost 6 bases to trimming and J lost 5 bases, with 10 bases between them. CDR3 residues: CSVADRETQYF. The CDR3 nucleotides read TGCAGCGTAGCGGATCGGGAGACCCAGTACTTC.

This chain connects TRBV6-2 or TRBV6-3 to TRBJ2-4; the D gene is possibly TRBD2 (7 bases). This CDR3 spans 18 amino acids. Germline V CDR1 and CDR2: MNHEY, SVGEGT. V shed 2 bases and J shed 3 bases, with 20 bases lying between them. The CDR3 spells CASSYALGGAHLKNIQYF. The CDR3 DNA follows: TGTGCCAGCAGTTACGCTCTGGGGGGGGCGCATCTCAAAAACATTCAGTACTTC.

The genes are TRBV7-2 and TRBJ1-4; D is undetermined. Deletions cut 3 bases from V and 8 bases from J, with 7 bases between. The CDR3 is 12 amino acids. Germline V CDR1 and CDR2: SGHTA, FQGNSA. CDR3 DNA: TGTGCCAGCAGCTTGGATGGGGAAAAACTGTTTTTT. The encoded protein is CASSLDGEKLFF.

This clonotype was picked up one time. The CDR3 region is CATSPRGKPETYEQYF. Written as DNA, the CDR3 is TGTGCCACCAGCCCAAGGGGCAAACCCGAAACCTACGAGCAGTACTTC. The gene calls are TRBV24-1 and TRBJ2-7; a weak D match, TRBD1 (5 bases). V gave up 7 bases and J gave up 2 bases, with 20 bases separating them. CDR1 and CDR2 (germline): KGHDR, SFDVKD. CDR3 size: 16 residues.